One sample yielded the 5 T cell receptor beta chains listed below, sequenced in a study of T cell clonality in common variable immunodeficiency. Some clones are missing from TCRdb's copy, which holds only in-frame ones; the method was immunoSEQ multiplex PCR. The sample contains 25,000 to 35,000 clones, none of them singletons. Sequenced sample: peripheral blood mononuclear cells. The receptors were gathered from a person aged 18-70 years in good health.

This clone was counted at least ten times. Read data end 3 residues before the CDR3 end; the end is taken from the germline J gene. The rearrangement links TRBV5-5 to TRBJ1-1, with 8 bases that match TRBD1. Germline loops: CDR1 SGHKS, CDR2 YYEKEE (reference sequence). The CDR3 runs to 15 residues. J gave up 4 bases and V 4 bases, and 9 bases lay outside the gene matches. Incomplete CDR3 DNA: TGTGCCAGCAGCCGGACAGGGCTCCGGACCACTGAA. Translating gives CASSRTGLRTTE. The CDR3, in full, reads CASSRTGLRTTEAFF.

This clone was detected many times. The CDR3 loop reads CASSSQDRSAYNEQFF. Incomplete CDR3 DNA: TGTGCCAGCAGCTCCCAAGACAGAAGCGCTTACAATGAG. The chain is built from TRBV13 and TRBJ2-1; tentative D call: TRBD1 (5 bases). The read terminates 3 residues ahead of where the CDR3 ends, so the germline J gene completes it. Trimming cost V 4 bases and J 4 bases, with 17 bases left between them. The CDR3 sequence is 16 residues long. Germline lookup yields CDR1 PRHDT and CDR2 FYEKMQ (reference sequence).

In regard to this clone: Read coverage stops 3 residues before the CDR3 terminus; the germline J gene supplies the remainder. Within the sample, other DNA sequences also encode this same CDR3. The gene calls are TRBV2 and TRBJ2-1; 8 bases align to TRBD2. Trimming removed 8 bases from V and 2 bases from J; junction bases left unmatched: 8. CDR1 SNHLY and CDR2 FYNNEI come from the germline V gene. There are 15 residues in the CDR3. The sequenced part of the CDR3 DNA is TGTGCCAGCGGAAGAAGCGGGAGCGCCTACAATGAG. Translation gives CASGRSGSAYNE. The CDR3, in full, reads CASGRSGSAYNEQFF.

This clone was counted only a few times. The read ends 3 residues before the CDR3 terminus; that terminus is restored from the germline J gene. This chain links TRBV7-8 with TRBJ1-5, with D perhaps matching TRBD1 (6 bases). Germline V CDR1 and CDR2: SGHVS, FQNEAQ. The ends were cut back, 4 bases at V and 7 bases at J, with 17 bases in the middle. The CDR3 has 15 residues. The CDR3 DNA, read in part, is TGTGCCAGCAGCTCACAGAACAGGGTAGGGCAGCCC. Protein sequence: CASSSQNRVGQP. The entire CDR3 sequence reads CASSSQNRVGQPQHF. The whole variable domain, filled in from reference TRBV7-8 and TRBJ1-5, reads GAGVSQSPRYKVAKRGQDVALRCDPISGHVSLFWYQQALGQGPEFLTYFQNEAQLDKSGLPSDRFFAERPEGSVSTLKIQRTQQEDSAVYLCASSSQNRVGQPQHFGDGTRLSIL.

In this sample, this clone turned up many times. CDR3 loop: CASSLAGGYTF. The CDR3 DNA, read in part, is TGTGCCAGCAGCTTGGCCGGGGGC. The J gene is TRBJ1-2, the V gene TRBV5-6; D gene ambiguous. The read ends 3 residues early relative to the CDR3; the germline J gene fills the gap. This CDR3 comprises 11 residues. Germline CDR1 SGHDT, CDR2 YYEEEE.